The subject of this entry is one T cell receptor beta chain. The entry originates in a study of beta chain features in type 1 diabetes. The study reverse transcribed the entire isolated RNA, so it sequenced expressed TCRB transcripts. The assay was immunoSEQ multiplex PCR, and TCRdb's table has in-frame clones only and misses some. The sample contains about 140,000 clones, approximately 10% of which appear only once. This CDR3 is built from 14 residues. Germline CDR1 is SGHTA and CDR2 is FQGNSA. The chain employs TRBV7-2 and TRBJ2-7; 10 bases map to TRBD2. The origin of this receptor is a woman between 40 and 55 years old in good health. The sequenced sample consisted of central memory CD4+ T cells from blood. CDR3 region: CASTRAGGTYEQYF. DNA of the CDR3: TGTGCGTCTACACGAGCGGGGGGGACCTACGAGCAGTACTTC.